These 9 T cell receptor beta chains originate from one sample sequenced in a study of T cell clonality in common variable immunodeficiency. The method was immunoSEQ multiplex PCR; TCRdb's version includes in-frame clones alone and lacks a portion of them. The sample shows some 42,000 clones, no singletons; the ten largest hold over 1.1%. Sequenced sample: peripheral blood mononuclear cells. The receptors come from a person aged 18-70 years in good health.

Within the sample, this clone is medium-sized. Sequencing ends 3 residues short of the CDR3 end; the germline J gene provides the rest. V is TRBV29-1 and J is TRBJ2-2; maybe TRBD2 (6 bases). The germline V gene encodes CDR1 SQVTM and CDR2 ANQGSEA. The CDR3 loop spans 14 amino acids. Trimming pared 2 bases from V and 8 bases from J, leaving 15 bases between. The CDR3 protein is CSVERRPGGGELFF. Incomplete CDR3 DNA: TGCAGCGTTGAAAGACGGCCTGGAGGGGGGGAG.

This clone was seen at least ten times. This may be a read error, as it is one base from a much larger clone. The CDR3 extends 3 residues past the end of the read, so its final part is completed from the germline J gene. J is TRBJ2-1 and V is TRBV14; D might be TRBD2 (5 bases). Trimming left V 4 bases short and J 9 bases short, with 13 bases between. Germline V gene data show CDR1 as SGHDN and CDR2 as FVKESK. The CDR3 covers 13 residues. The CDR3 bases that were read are TGTGCCAGCAGCCGAGCGGAGACCAGTGAG. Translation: CASSRAETSE. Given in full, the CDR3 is CASSRAETSEQFF.

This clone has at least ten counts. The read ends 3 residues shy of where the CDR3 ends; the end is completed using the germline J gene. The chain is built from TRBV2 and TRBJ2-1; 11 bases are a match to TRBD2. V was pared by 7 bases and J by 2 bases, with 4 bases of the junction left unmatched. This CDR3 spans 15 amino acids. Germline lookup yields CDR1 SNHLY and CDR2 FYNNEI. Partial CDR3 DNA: TGTGCCAGCACCTTAGCGGGAGGGCCCTACAATGAG. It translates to CASTLAGGPYNE. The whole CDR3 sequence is CASTLAGGPYNEQFF. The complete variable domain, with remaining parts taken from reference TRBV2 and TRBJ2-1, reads EPEVTQTPSHQVTQMGQEVILRCVPISNHLYFYWYRQILGQKVEFLVSFYNNEISEKSEIFDDQFSVERPDGSNFTLKIRSTKLEDSAMYFCASTLAGGPYNEQFFGPGTRLTVL.

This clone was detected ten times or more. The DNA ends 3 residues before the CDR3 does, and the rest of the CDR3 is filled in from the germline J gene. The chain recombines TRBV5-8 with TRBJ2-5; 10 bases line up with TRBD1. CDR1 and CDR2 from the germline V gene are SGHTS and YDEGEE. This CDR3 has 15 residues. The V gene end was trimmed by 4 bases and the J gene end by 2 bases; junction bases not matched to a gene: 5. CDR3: CASSPGTGAQETQYF. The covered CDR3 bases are TGTGCCAGCAGCCCCGGGACAGGGGCACAAGAGACC.

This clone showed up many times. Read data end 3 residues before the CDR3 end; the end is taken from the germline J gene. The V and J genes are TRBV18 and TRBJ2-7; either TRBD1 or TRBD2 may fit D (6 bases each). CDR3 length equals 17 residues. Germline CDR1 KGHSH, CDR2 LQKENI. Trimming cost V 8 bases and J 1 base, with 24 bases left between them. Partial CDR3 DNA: TGTGCCAGCCACAGACAGGACTCCGGAGGGTTTTCCTACGAG. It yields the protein CASHRQDSGGFSYE. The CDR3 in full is CASHRQDSGGFSYEQYF.

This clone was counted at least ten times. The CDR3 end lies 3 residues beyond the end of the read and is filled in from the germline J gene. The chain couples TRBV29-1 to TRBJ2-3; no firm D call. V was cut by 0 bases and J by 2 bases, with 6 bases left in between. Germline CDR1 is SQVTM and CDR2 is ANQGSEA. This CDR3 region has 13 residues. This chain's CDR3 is CSVEERPTDTQYF. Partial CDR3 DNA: TGCAGCGTTGAAGAGCGGCCCACAGATACG.

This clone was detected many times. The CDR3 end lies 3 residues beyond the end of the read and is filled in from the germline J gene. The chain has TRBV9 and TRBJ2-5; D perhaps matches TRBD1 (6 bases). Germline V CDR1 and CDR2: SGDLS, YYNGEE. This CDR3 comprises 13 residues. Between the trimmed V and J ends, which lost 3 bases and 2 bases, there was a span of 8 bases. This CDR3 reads CASSGGGQETQYF. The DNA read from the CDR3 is TGTGCCAGCAGCGGAGGGGGACAAGAGACC.

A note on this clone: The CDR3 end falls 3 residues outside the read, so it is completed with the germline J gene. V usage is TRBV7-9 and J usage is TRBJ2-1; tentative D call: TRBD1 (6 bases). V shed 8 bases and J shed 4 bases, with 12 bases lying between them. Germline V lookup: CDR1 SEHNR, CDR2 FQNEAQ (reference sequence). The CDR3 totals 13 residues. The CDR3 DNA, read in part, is TGTGCCAGCGGGCAGGGGATTTACAATGAG. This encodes CASGQGIYNE. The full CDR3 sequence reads CASGQGIYNEQFF.

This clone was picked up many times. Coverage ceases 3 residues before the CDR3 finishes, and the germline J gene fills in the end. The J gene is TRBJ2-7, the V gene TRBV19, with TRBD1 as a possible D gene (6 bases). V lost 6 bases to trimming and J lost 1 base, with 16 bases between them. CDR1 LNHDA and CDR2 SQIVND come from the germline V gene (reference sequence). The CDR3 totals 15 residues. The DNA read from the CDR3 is TGTGCCAGTAGCCCCATAGCAGGGGTTTCCTACGAG. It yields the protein CASSPIAGVSYE. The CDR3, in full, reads CASSPIAGVSYEQYF. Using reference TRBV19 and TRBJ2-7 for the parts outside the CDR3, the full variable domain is DGGITQSPKYLFRKEGQNVTLSCEQNLNHDAMYWYRQDPGQGLRLIYYSQIVNDFQKGDIAEGYSVSREKKESFPLTVTSAQKNPTAFYLCASSPIAGVSYEQYFGPGTRLTVT.